What follows are 31 T cell receptor beta chains derived from one specimen sequenced in a study of blood T cell repertoires in COVID-19. Only in-frame clones appear in the TCRdb table, and some are missing; sequencing was by immunoSEQ multiplex PCR. The table lists 55,000 to 80,000 clones, around four fifths of them singletons. Sequencing used peripheral blood. The receptors originated from a human donor in a cohort sampled during active COVID-19.

The chain joins TRBV27 to TRBJ2-6; a possible D gene is TRBD2 (5 bases). V was pared by 5 bases and J by 1 base, with 21 bases between. This CDR3 comprises 19 residues. Germline CDR1 is MNHEY and CDR2 is SMNVEV (reference sequence). The CDR3, as DNA: TGTGCCAGCAGTCCTACGGGGTCGCCTATCGGTTCTGGGGCCAACGTCCTGACTTTC. It translates to CASSPTGSPIGSGANVLTF.

The CDR3 DNA follows: TGTGCCAGCAGCCCCTCCGCTAGCGGGAGTGGAGAGACCCAGTACTTC. Amino acid sequence: CASSPSASGSGETQYF. V gene TRBV9 combines with J gene TRBJ2-5; TRBD2 matches 10 bases. CDR3 length equals 16 residues. Germline CDR1 and CDR2: SGDLS and YYNGEE. Trimming at V came to 4 bases and at J to 4 bases, leaving 10 bases not matched to a gene.

V and J are TRBV6-5 and TRBJ1-2; D is unclear. CDR3 length: 13 residues. With 0 bases removed from V and 5 bases from J, the gap between germline ends came to 7 bases. Germline assignment: CDR1 MNHEY and CDR2 SVGAGI. The CDR3 sequence: CASSYSAGYGYTF. CDR3 nucleotides: TGTGCCAGCAGTTACTCTGCAGGATATGGCTACACCTTC.

V gene TRBV6-2 or TRBV6-3 combines with J gene TRBJ1-1; a possible D gene is TRBD1 (6 bases). The CDR3 is 16 amino acids. From germline, CDR1 is MNHEY and CDR2 SVGEGT. The V end was cut by 4 bases, the J end by 3 bases, with 18 bases between. The DNA for the CDR3 is TGTGCCAGCAGTTCATCTCGGACAGACAGATACACTGAAGCTTTCTTT. This encodes CASSSSRTDRYTEAFF.

Note on this clone: Within the sample, other DNA sequences also encode this same CDR3. J is TRBJ1-2 and V is TRBV10-3, with D tentatively TRBD1 (5 bases). The CDR3 consists of 14 residues. V lost 4 bases and J lost 7, with 16 bases in between. Germline assignment: CDR1 ENHRY and CDR2 SYGVKD. The CDR3 sequence is CAISGGEGVGGYTF. Written as DNA, the CDR3 is TGTGCCATCAGTGGAGGAGAAGGGGTGGGTGGCTACACCTTC.

The chain links TRBV6-1 to TRBJ2-2; TRBD1 aligns across 8 bases. CDR3 length equals 18 residues. With 3 bases clipped from V and 1 base from J, the junction kept 10 bases outside the gene matches. CDR1 is MNHNS and CDR2 is SASEGT in the germline V gene. The CDR3 DNA reads as TGTGCCAGCAGTGACCTCCAAGTCAGGGGGCGGAACACCGGGGAGCTGTTTTTT. Translating gives CASSDLQVRGRNTGELFF.

The chain links TRBV7-2 to TRBJ2-1, with 11 bases aligning to TRBD2. There are 15 residues in the CDR3. With V trimmed by 1 base and J by 4 bases, 0 bases remained unmatched. CDR1 SGHTA and CDR2 FQGNSA come from the germline V gene. The DNA of the CDR3 is TGTGCCAGCAGCTTAGGGACTAGCGGGTACAATGAGCAGTTCTTC. Amino acids: CASSLGTSGYNEQFF.

The DNA of the CDR3 is TGTGCCAGCAGCCTCCGGGACAGGGACAACTATGGCTACACCTTC. This sequence encodes CASSLRDRDNYGYTF. V usage is TRBV5-4 and J usage is TRBJ1-2; 9 nucleotides agree with TRBD1. Germline CDR1 and CDR2: SGHNT and YYREEE (reference sequence). V lost 4 bases, J lost 2 bases, and 6 bases stayed unmatched. The CDR3 extends over 15 amino acids.

This clone was counted only a few times. V is TRBV4-1 and J is TRBJ1-3, with 12 bases lining up with TRBD1. The CDR3 loop spans 16 amino acids. V trimming: 1 base; J trimming: 10 bases; junction bases outside the gene matches: 8. In germline, CDR1 is MGHRA, CDR2 YSYEKL. CDR3 in amino acids: CASSQGGQGARRTIYF. CDR3 nucleotide sequence: TGCGCCAGCAGCCAAGGGGGACAGGGGGCGCGGAGAACCATATATTTT.

The chain is built from TRBV18 and TRBJ1-5, with a weak D call TRBD1 (5 bases). The CDR3 extends over 15 amino acids. Germline loops: CDR1 KGHSH, CDR2 LQKENI. V lost 3 bases, J lost 3 bases, and 12 bases lay in between. CDR3 sequence (DNA): TGTGCCAGCTCACCTAACACAGGTTCCAATCAGCCCCAGCATTTT. It yields the protein CASSPNTGSNQPQHF.

This chain connects TRBV18 to TRBJ1-4; TRBD1 is a possible D gene (5 bases). V was cut by 6 bases and J by 6 bases, with 17 bases left in between. CDR3 length: 15 residues. Germline V CDR1 and CDR2: KGHSH, LQKENI. The CDR3 sequence: CASSRNQGRDEKLFF. The CDR3 bases are TGTGCCAGCTCCCGTAATCAGGGAAGGGATGAAAAACTGTTTTTT.

This clone appeared a few times. The chain joins TRBV9 to TRBJ1-2; 11 bases are shared with TRBD1. Germline CDR1 is SGDLS and CDR2 is YYNGEE. With V trimmed by 3 bases and J by 0 bases, 13 bases remained unmatched. The CDR3 has 19 residues. DNA of the CDR3: TGTGCCAGCAGCGGACTACTGGGGACAGGGGGTGCCTCTAACTATGGCTACACCTTC. Its translation is CASSGLLGTGGASNYGYTF.

The chain employs TRBV10-3 and TRBJ2-1, with 10 bases matching TRBD1. Trimming took 6 bases from V and 5 from J; bases not matched to a gene: 4. Germline CDR1 reads ENHRY; CDR2 reads SYGVKD. This CDR3 spans 14 amino acids. Written as DNA, the CDR3 is TGTGCCATCAGACGGACAGGGGGAGACAATGAGCAGTTCTTC. Its protein is CAIRRTGGDNEQFF.

The V gene is TRBV5-4, the J gene TRBJ2-3; 11 nucleotides line up with TRBD2. With V trimmed by 0 bases and J by 7 bases, 7 bases remained unmatched. CDR3 length: 16 residues. Per the germline V gene, CDR1 is SGHNT and CDR2 is YYREEE (reference sequence). The chain's CDR3 is CASSLGGTSGKNTQYF. For the CDR3, the DNA is TGTGCCAGCAGCTTGGGGGGGACTAGCGGAAAAAATACGCAGTATTTT. Combining the CDR3 with reference TRBV5-4 and TRBJ2-3 gives the whole variable domain ETGVTQSPTHLIKTRGQQVTLRCSSQSGHNTVSWYQQALGQGPQFIFQYYREEENGRGNFPPRFSGLQFPNYSSELNVNALELDDSALYLCASSLGGTSGKNTQYFGPGTRLTVL.

This rearrangement joins TRBV30 to TRBJ1-2; D is possibly TRBD1 (6 bases). Trimming removed 3 bases from V and 8 bases from J, with 22 bases in between. The length of the CDR3 is 15 residues. Germline CDR1 GTSNPN, CDR2 SVGIG (reference sequence). CDR3: CAWRDQGTSDRGYTF. CDR3 bases: TGTGCCTGGAGGGATCAGGGGACAAGTGATCGCGGCTACACCTTC.

The chain recombines TRBV11-2 with TRBJ2-1; 7 nucleotides align to TRBD1. Germline V gene lookup returns CDR1 SGHAT and CDR2 FQNNGV. V lost 2 bases and J lost 2; bases outside the gene matches: 0. The CDR3 spans 14 residues. The CDR3 DNA sequence: TGTGCCAGCAGCTTACAGGGGGCCTACAATGAGCAGTTCTTC. It translates to CASSLQGAYNEQFF.

The V and J genes are TRBV3-1 (or the pseudogene TRBV3-2) and TRBJ1-6, with D possibly matching TRBD1 (6 bases). The length of the CDR3 is 18 residues. The germline V and J ends were trimmed by 4 bases and 2 bases, with 18 bases remaining between them. CDR1 LGHDT and CDR2 YNNKEL come from the germline V gene (reference sequence). Here the CDR3 DNA reads TGTGCCAGCAGCCGTGGGGCCAACAGGGTGACCTATAATTCACCCCTCCACTTT. Protein product: CASSRGANRVTYNSPLHF.

The chain joins TRBV5-1 to TRBJ2-1; the match to TRBD1 covers 7 bases. J gave up 9 bases and V 1 base, and 10 bases lay outside the gene matches. CDR3 length: 15 amino acids. CDR1 and CDR2 from the germline V gene are SGHRS and YFSETQ. The CDR3 protein is CASSLMEQGSGEQFF. CDR3 sequence (DNA): TGCGCCAGCAGCTTGATGGAACAGGGGTCGGGTGAGCAGTTCTTC. The complete variable domain, with remaining parts taken from reference TRBV5-1 and TRBJ2-1, reads KAGVTQTPRYLIKTRGQQVTLSCSPISGHRSVSWYQQTPGQGLQFLFEYFSETQRNKGNFPGRFSGRQFSNSRSEMNVSTLELGDSALYLCASSLMEQGSGEQFFGPGTRLTVL.

The chain has TRBV7-9 and TRBJ1-1; 9 positions agree with TRBD1. Looked up from germline, CDR1 is SEHNR and CDR2 is FQNEAQ (reference sequence). The CDR3 totals 15 residues. J gave up 1 base and V 5 bases, and 5 bases lay outside the gene matches. CDR3 sequence: CASSKRTGENTEAFF. The CDR3 region has the DNA TGTGCCAGCAGCAAAAGGACAGGGGAGAACACTGAAGCTTTCTTT.

This clone was detected once. This sequence joins TRBV5-1 and TRBJ2-7; possibly TRBD1 for D (6 bases). V shed 4 bases and J shed 3 bases, with 17 bases lying between them. Germline loops: CDR1 SGHRS, CDR2 YFSETQ. This CDR3 is built from 15 residues. CDR3 region: CASSPKRGISYEQYF. CDR3 bases: TGCGCCAGCAGCCCAAAAAGGGGGATAAGCTACGAGCAGTACTTC.

In DNA form, the CDR3 reads TGTGCCAGCAGCCAGGGGACTAGCGGGGGGGCCTACGAGCAGTACTTC. Protein: CASSQGTSGGAYEQYF. V and J are TRBV4-2 and TRBJ2-7, with 16 bases aligning to TRBD2. V shed 3 bases and J 2 bases; nucleotides not matched to a gene: 1. The CDR3 runs to 16 residues. CDR1 is LGHNA and CDR2 is YNFKEQ in the germline V gene.

This clone came up once. The V call is TRBV18, the J call TRBJ2-1, with 9 bases that match TRBD2. CDR1 is KGHSH, CDR2 LQKENI, per germline. The CDR3 covers 14 residues. Germline trimming cut 3 bases from V and 9 bases from J; bases unmatched to any gene: 6. The DNA for the CDR3 is TGTGCCAGCTCACCTCCTAGCGGGAACACTGAGCAGTTCTTC. Its protein product is CASSPPSGNTEQFF.

This clone appeared a single time. The chain uses TRBV4-1 and TRBJ1-1; 8 nucleotides agree with TRBD1. Trimming removed 0 bases from V and 11 bases from J; junction bases left unmatched: 8. Germline CDR1 MGHRA, CDR2 YSYEKL. This CDR3 is 14 amino acids long. The CDR3 here is CASSQDPQGARAFF. The CDR3 DNA is TGCGCCAGCAGCCAAGATCCGCAGGGGGCGCGGGCTTTCTTT.

The chain is built from TRBV19 and TRBJ1-6; 7 nucleotides agree with TRBD1. Germline CDR1 is LNHDA and CDR2 is SQIVND (reference sequence). There are 17 residues in the CDR3. After removal of 5 bases from V and 1 base from J, the junction contained 8 bases not matched to a gene. The CDR3 sequence: CASSRQGSGSYNSPLHF. As DNA, the CDR3 is TGTGCCAGTAGTCGACAGGGTTCGGGGTCCTATAATTCACCCCTCCACTTT.

The V and J genes are TRBV5-1 and TRBJ1-2; TRBD1 matches at 8 bases. Germline assignment: CDR1 SGHRS and CDR2 YFSETQ. Trimming cost V 4 bases and J 8 bases; bases outside gene matches: 13. The CDR3 runs 15 residues. CDR3 sequence reads: CASSHGTGTLRGYTF. CDR3 DNA: TGCGCCAGCAGCCACGGGACAGGTACCCTGAGGGGCTACACCTTC.

This chain connects TRBV18 to TRBJ2-3; D perhaps matches TRBD1 (6 bases). Trimming cost V 1 base and J 3 bases, with 11 bases left between them. The CDR3 has 15 residues. Germline assignment: CDR1 KGHSH and CDR2 LQKENI. The CDR3 region has the DNA TGTGCCAGCTCACCACGGACAGCAGGGACAGATACGCAGTATTTT. Translating it yields CASSPRTAGTDTQYF.

The chain links TRBV2 to TRBJ1-2, with TRBD1 as a possible D gene (6 bases). The CDR3 consists of 12 residues. The germline V gene encodes CDR1 SNHLY and CDR2 FYNNEI. With 7 bases removed from V and 4 bases from J, the gap between germline ends came to 10 bases. DNA of the CDR3: TGTGCCAGCACGGACAGAGCCTATGGCTACACCTTC. This encodes CASTDRAYGYTF.

The CDR3 DNA sequence: TGTGCCAGCTCAAAAGGGCGGAGCGGGAGCTACGAGCAGTACTTC. Translated, it gives CASSKGRSGSYEQYF. This chain joins TRBV18 and TRBJ2-7, with TRBD2 matching over 8 bases. CDR3 length equals 15 residues. Unmatched junction bases numbered 9, after V lost 5 bases and J lost 3 bases. In germline, CDR1 is KGHSH, CDR2 LQKENI.

This chain connects TRBV6-5 to TRBJ1-2; 8 nucleotides match TRBD1. The ends lost 6 bases at V and 8 bases at J; junction bases unmatched: 8. This CDR3 contains 13 residues. In germline, CDR1 is MNHEY, CDR2 SVGAGI. In nucleotides, the CDR3 is TGTGCCAGCAGGACAGGGGCGGTGGGGGGCTACACCTTC. Amino acids: CASRTGAVGGYTF.

This chain links TRBV7-9 with TRBJ1-2; 8 positions match TRBD1. The CDR3 consists of 15 residues. Germline V gives CDR1 SEHNR, CDR2 FQNEAQ (reference sequence). After removal of 4 bases from V and 2 bases from J, the junction contained 6 bases not matched to a gene. The CDR3 here is CASSSDREGNYGYTF. The CDR3 nucleotides are TGTGCCAGCAGCTCGGACAGGGAAGGAAACTATGGCTACACCTTC.

The J gene is TRBJ2-4, the V gene TRBV15, with 7 positions matching TRBD1. Germline V lookup: CDR1 LNHNV, CDR2 YYDKDF (reference sequence). V shed 0 bases, J shed 1 base, and the junction held 3 bases outside the gene matches. The CDR3 runs 16 residues. In nucleotides, the CDR3 is TGTGCCACCAGCAGAGATGGCAGGGGGGCCAAAAACATTCAGTACTTC. Protein product: CATSRDGRGAKNIQYF.